The TCR beta chain under discussion was sequenced for a study of blood T cell repertoires in COVID-19. Libraries were prepared by immunoSEQ multiplex PCR; TCRdb keeps only in-frame clonotypes and omits some of them. The sample has approximately 290,000 clones; approximately 86% are singletons. This clone was detected once. V dropped 2 bases and J dropped 9; count of bases not matched to a gene: 8. Germline V lookup: CDR1 MGHRA, CDR2 YSYEKL. The CDR3 runs 15 residues. The sequenced sample was peripheral blood. The TCR comes from a young man with active or convalescent COVID-19. The chain carries TRBV4-1 and TRBJ2-1, with 9 bases lining up with TRBD1. The CDR3 coding sequence is TGCGCCAGCAGCCAACGGAGGACAGGGGAGGGTGAGCAGTTCTTC. Its translation is CASSQRRTGEGEQFF.